This T cell receptor beta chain appears in the sequencing data of a study of OX40 agonist ivuxolimab in advanced cancers. Turning to the study itself: Ivuxolimab, which is an agonistic anti-OX40 (CD134) antibody, was administered to the patients. Three dose-escalation patients had partial responses: one with hepatocellular carcinoma and two with cutaneous melanoma. Prior checkpoint blockade (anti-PD-1, anti-PD-L1 or anti-CTLA-4) was permitted; around 37% had it. Study-wide results and caveats: CD8+ T cells averaged more expanded clones than CD4+.

Clones were sequenced by immunoSEQ multiplex PCR, and TCRdb holds only the in-frame ones, with some missing. The data contain about 76,000 clones, around 86% of them singletons. This clone was recorded once. Its antigen is undetermined. Sequences were derived from CD4+ or CD8+ T cells sorted from blood, sampled in a trial of the OX40 agonist ivuxolimab. The TCR comes from an adult with an advanced solid tumor such as melanoma, head and neck, liver or kidney cancer.

The CDR3 bases are TGTGCCAGCAGTCGGGGGTCCTACGAGCAGTACTTC. Translation gives CASSRGSYEQYF. The V and J genes are TRBV6-6 and TRBJ2-7, with D perhaps matching TRBD2 (6 bases). Looked up from germline, CDR1 is MNHNY and CDR2 is SVGAGI (reference sequence). The CDR3 consists of 12 residues. The V gene lost 5 bases and the J gene lost 1 base, with 6 bases spanning the gap.